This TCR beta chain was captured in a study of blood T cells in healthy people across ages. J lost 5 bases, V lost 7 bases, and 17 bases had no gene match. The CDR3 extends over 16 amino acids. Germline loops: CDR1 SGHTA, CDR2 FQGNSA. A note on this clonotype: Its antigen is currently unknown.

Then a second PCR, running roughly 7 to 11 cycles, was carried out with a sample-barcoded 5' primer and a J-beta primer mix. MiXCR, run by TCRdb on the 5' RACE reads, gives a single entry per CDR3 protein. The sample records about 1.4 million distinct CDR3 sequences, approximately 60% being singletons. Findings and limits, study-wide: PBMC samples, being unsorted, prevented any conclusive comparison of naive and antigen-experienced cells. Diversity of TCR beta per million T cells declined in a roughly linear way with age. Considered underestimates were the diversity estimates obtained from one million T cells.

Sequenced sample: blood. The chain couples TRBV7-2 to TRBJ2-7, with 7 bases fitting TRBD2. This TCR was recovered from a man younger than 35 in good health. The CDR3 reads CASIFGGRGSFHEQYF. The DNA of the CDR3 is TGTGCCAGCATCTTCGGTGGGCGGGGGTCTTTCCACGAGCAGTACTTC.